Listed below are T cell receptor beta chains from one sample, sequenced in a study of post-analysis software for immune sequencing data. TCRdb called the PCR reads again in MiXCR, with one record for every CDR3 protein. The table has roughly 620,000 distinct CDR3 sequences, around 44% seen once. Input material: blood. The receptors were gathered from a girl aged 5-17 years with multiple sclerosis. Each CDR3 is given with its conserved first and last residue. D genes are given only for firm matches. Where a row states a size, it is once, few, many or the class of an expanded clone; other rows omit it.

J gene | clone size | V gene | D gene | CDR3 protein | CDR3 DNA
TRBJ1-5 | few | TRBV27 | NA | CASSPPGALNQPQHF | TGTGCCAGCAGTCCCCCGGGGGCTCTAAATCAGCCCCAGCATTTT
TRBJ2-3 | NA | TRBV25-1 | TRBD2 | CASSEDRLAGRDTQYF | TGTGCCAGCAGTGAAGACCGACTAGCGGGGAGAGATACGCAGTATTTT
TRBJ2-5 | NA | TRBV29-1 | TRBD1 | CSVERTGQETQYF | TGCAGCGTTGAACGGACAGGCCAAGAGACCCAGTACTTC
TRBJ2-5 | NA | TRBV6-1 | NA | CASIDGVASVYQETQYF | TGTGCCAGCATCGACGGGGTGGCTAGCGTGTACCAAGAGACCCAGTACTTC
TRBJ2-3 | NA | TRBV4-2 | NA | CASSQDSAGGGFTDTQYF | TGTGCCAGCAGCCAAGATTCCGCTGGGGGAGGCTTCACAGATACGCAGTATTTT
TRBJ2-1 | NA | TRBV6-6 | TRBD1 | CASRSRDRGPEQFF | TGTGCCAGCAGGTCCCGGGACAGGGGGCCGGAGCAGTTCTTC
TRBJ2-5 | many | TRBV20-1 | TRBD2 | CSSLGTLAGVQETQYF | TGCAGTTCTCTAGGTACCCTAGCGGGGGTCCAAGAGACCCAGTACTTC
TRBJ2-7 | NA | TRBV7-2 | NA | CASSEGANPTYEQYF | TGTGCCAGCAGCGAAGGGGCCAATCCTACCTACGAGCAGTACTTC
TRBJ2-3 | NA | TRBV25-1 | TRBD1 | CASSELGGQEVDTQYF | TGTGCCAGCAGTGAACTAGGGGGACAGGAGGTAGATACGCAGTATTTT
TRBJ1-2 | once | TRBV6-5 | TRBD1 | CASSQTGMANYGYTF | TGTGCCAGCAGTCAGACAGGGATGGCTAACTATGGCTACACCTTC
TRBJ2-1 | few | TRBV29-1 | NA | CSVPRGVAYNEQFF | TGCAGCGTTCCAAGGGGTGTAGCCTACAATGAGCAGTTCTTC
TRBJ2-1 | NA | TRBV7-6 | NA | CASSLASDRAYNEQFF | TGTGCCAGCAGCTTAGCATCGGATAGGGCCTACAATGAGCAGTTCTTC
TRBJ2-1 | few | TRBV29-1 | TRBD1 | CSVVDRGYNEQFF | TGCAGCGTTGTCGACAGGGGCTACAATGAGCAGTTCTTC
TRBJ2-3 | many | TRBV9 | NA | CASSPSAASTDTQYF | TGTGCCAGCAGCCCCTCGGCGGCGAGCACAGATACGCAGTATTTT
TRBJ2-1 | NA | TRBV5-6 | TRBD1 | CASSRWATGSYEQFF | TGTGCCAGCAGCCGCTGGGCGACAGGGAGTTATGAGCAGTTCTTC
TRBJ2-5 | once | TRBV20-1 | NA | CRARDDATQYF | TGCAGGGCTAGAGATGACGCCACCCAGTACTTC
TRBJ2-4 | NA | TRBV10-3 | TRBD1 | CAISEGRGTKNIQYF | TGTGCCATCAGTGAGGGCAGGGGGACCAAAAACATTCAGTACTTC
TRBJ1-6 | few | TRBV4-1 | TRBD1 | CASSQVGRGNSPLHF | TGCGCCAGCAGCCAAGTTGGCAGGGGGAATTCACCCCTCCACTTT
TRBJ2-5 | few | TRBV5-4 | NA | CASSSGRLQETQYF | TGTGCCAGCAGCTCAGGACGTCTCCAAGAGACCCAGTACTTC
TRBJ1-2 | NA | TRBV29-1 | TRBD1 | CSVTPGQGAGYTF | TGCAGCGTAACCCCGGGACAGGGGGCAGGCTACACCTTC
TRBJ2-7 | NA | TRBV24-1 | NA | CATKGPPGTEQYF | TGTGCCACGAAGGGACCTCCGGGGACCGAGCAGTACTTC
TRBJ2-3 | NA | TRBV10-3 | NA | CAISDPLGSTDTRYF | TGTGCCATCAGTGATCCGTTGGGGAGCACAGATACGCGGTATTTT
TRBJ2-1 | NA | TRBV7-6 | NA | CASSPGVGGSRYEQFF | TGTGCCAGCAGCCCTGGGGTGGGAGGAAGTCGCTATGAGCAGTTCTTC
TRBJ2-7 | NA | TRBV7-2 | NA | CASSLWVLVGSEQYF | TGTGCCAGCAGCTTATGGGTTTTGGTAGGGAGCGAGCAGTACTTC
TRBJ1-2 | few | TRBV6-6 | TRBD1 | CASRPNTGAYYGYTF | TGTGCCAGCAGACCCAATACAGGGGCTTACTATGGCTACACCTTC
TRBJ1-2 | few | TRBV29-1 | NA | CSVERGMNGYTF | TGCAGCGTTGAGCGGGGGATGAATGGCTACACCTTC
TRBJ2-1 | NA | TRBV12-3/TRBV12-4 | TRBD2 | CASTPRLAGDDEQFF | TGTGCCAGCACCCCCAGACTAGCGGGAGATGATGAGCAGTTCTTC
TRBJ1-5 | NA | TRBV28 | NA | CASSWGSNLSNQPQHF | TGTGCCAGCAGTTGGGGGTCTAATCTTAGCAATCAGCCCCAGCATTTT
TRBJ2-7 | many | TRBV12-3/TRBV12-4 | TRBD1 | CASSWDRSYEQYF | TGTGCCAGCAGCTGGGACAGGTCCTACGAGCAGTACTTC
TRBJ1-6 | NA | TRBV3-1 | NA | CASSRQGSPLHF | TGTGCCAGCAGCCGGCAGGGTTCACCCCTCCACTTT
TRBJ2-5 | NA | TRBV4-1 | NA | CASSQEARLRETQYF | TGCGCCAGCAGCCAAGAAGCTAGACTTCGGGAGACCCAGTACTTC
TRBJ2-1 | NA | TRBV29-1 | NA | CSVEGTVNDEQFF | TGCAGCGTTGAAGGGACAGTAAACGATGAGCAGTTCTTC
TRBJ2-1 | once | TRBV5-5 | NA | CASSFRLTAYNEQFF | TGTGCCAGCAGCTTCCGACTCACCGCCTACAATGAGCAGTTCTTC
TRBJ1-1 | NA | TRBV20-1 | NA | CSARDQVGAGVSFF | TGCAGTGCTAGAGACCAGGTTGGGGCGGGGGTATCTTTCTTT
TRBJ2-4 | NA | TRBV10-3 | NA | CAISESNLGESNIQYF | TGTGCCATCAGTGAGTCGAATTTGGGGGAGTCAAACATTCAGTACTTC
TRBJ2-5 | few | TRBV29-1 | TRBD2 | CSVLPGGGETQYF | TGCAGCGTTCTTCCGGGAGGGGGAGAGACCCAGTACTTC
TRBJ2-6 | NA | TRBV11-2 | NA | CASSLTGIPLGANVLTF | TGTGCCAGCAGCCTCACCGGCATCCCCTTGGGGGCCAACGTCCTGACTTTC
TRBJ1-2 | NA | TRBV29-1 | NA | CSAIRLDGYTF | TGCAGCGCGATCCGGCTCGATGGCTACACCTTC
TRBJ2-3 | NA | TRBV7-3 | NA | CASSLDSSSTDTQYF | TGTGCCAGCAGCTTGGACTCCTCTAGCACAGATACGCAGTATTTT
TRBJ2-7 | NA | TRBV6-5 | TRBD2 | CASSSTSGGFYEQHF | TGTGCCAGCAGTTCCACTAGCGGAGGGTTCTACGAGCAGCACTTC
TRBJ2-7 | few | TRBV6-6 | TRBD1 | CASRETGGGNEQYF | TGTGCCAGCAGAGAAACAGGGGGCGGGAACGAGCAGTACTTC
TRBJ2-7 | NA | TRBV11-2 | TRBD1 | CASSPLRQGYEQYF | TGTGCCAGCAGCCCCCTTCGACAGGGTTACGAGCAGTACTTC
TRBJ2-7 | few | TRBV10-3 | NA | CAISPSGGSYEQYF | TGTGCCATTAGCCCGAGTGGGGGCTCCTACGAGCAGTACTTC
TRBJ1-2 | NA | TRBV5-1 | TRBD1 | CASRGTGGYGYTF | TGCGCCAGCAGAGGGACAGGCGGCTATGGCTACACCTTC
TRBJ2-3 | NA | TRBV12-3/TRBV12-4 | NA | CASSSPWADTQYF | TGTGCCAGCAGTTCTCCGTGGGCAGATACGCAGTATTTT
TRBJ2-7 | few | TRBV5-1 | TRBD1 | CASSEGQGTYEQYF | TGCGCCAGCAGCGAAGGACAGGGTACCTACGAGCAGTACTTC
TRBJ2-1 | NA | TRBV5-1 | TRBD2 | CASSLVVAGAPQFF | TGCGCCAGCAGCTTGGTGGTAGCGGGGGCCCCTCAGTTCTTC
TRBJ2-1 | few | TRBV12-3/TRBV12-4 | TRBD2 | CASSLITLVLAEEQFF | TGTGCCAGCAGTCTCATAACCCTCGTCCTAGCGGAGGAGCAGTTCTTC
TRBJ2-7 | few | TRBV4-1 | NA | CASSQDVAESSYEQYF | TGCGCCAGCAGCCAAGACGTAGCGGAAAGCTCCTACGAGCAGTACTTC